The rows below give T cell receptor beta chains drawn from one sample of a study of CD8 T cells in Susac syndrome. TCRdb analysed the immunoSEQ multiplex PCR reads with MiXCR anew, one entry per CDR3 protein. The sample has about 71,000 distinct CDR3 sequences, 93% seen once; the top ten hold over 0.12%. The sample consisted of CD4+ T cells from PBMCs. The source is a human donor with Susac syndrome. Each CDR3 is given with its conserved first and last residue. A D gene is named only where the DNA matches it firmly. Clone sizes are given selectively: once, few, many, or a class where the clone is expanded.

D gene	clone size	J gene	CDR3 length	V gene	CDR3 DNA	CDR3 protein
NA	NA	TRBJ1-6	16	TRBV6-6	TGTGCCAGCAGTATTGTTATCGGAAGCAATAATTCACCCCTCCACTTT	CASSIVIGSNNSPLHF
NA	NA	TRBJ1-2	18	TRBV6-5	TGTGCCAGCAGTTACGGCCCCGTGGGGGTTCGGGCTAACTATGGCTACACCTTC	CASSYGPVGVRANYGYTF
TRBD1	NA	TRBJ1-5	15	TRBV6-2/TRBV6-3	TGTGCCAGCAGTTACGCAGGGGGTCCTAATCAGCCCCAGCATTTT	CASSYAGGPNQPQHF
NA	NA	TRBJ1-4	18	TRBV7-6	TGTGCCAGCAGCCCAAGCGGCACCATCGGAGTCCTTAATGAAAAACTGTTTTTT	CASSPSGTIGVLNEKLFF
NA	NA	TRBJ1-4	13	TRBV5-6	TGTGCCAGCAGCGTGGGATCAAATGAAAAACTGTTTTTT	CASSVGSNEKLFF
TRBD1	NA	TRBJ1-5	20	TRBV4-1	TGCGCCAGCAGCCAAGAACGGACTATCCGCGGACAGGTGAGTCATCAGCCCCAGCATTTT	CASSQERTIRGQVSHQPQHF
NA	NA	TRBJ1-5	17	TRBV28	TGTGCCAGCAGTGCTACAGGGCGGCCGCCCCTTAGGGGGCCCCAGCATTTT	CASSATGRPPLRGPQHF
TRBD1	NA	TRBJ2-2	19	TRBV5-1	TGCGCCAGCAGCTCGCCGGGACAGGGGGCGCCTCGAGGCACCGGGGAGCTGTTTTTT	CASSSPGQGAPRGTGELFF
NA	NA	TRBJ1-1	12	TRBV7-9	TGTGCCAGCAGTAAAATCTATGCTGAAGCTTTCTTT	CASSKIYAEAFF
NA	NA	TRBJ2-3	14	TRBV28	TGTGCCAGCAGTTCCGACTACAAGGCAGATACGCAGTATTTT	CASSSDYKADTQYF
NA	NA	TRBJ1-5	16	TRBV28	TGTGCCAGCAGCCCCTCGGGATTGGCATTCAATCAGCCCCAGCATTTT	CASSPSGLAFNQPQHF
TRBD1	NA	TRBJ1-5	12	TRBV7-6	TGTGCCAGCAGCTTGTCAGGGGGACCCCAGCATTTT	CASSLSGGPQHF
NA	NA	TRBJ2-7	13	TRBV14	TGTGCCAGCAGCCAAGTAAATACCTACGAGCAGTACTTC	CASSQVNTYEQYF
NA	NA	TRBJ1-1	13	TRBV18	TGTGCCAGCTCACCTCGGGGAAACACTGAAGCTTTCTTT	CASSPRGNTEAFF
NA	NA	TRBJ2-3	12	TRBV7-3	TGTGCCAGCAGCTCCGGACTGTGGACGCAGTATTTT	CASSSGLWTQYF
TRBD2	NA	TRBJ2-5	15	TRBV6-1	TGTGCCAGCTGCAGACTAGCGGGCGCACAAGAGACCCAGTACTTC	CASCRLAGAQETQYF
NA	NA	TRBJ1-4	15	TRBV12-3/TRBV12-4	TGTGCCAGCAGTTTAGTTACAGGGCCTAATGAAAAACTGTTTTTT	CASSLVTGPNEKLFF
TRBD1	NA	TRBJ1-1	15	TRBV2	TGTGCCAGCAGCCCGGGACAGGGGGCGAACACTGAAGCTTTCTTT	CASSPGQGANTEAFF
NA	NA	TRBJ2-2	17	TRBV12-2	TGTGCAAGTCGCTTGGAGATAGGGCTCGCGAACACCGGGGAGCTGTTTTTT	CASRLEIGLANTGELFF
TRBD2	NA	TRBJ2-3	14	TRBV5-4	TGTGCCAGCAGCTTGCCGGGGGGGACAGATACGCAGTATTTT	CASSLPGGTDTQYF
TRBD2	NA	TRBJ2-7	16	TRBV12-3/TRBV12-4	TGTGCCAGCAGTTTGGGAAGGGGTAGCGGGGGCTACGAGCAGTACTTC	CASSLGRGSGGYEQYF
NA	NA	TRBJ2-2	14	TRBV7-7	TGTGCTAGCAGCTTAGCGTCGAACACCGGGGAGCTGTTTTTT	CASSLASNTGELFF
NA	NA	TRBJ1-3	15	TRBV3-1	TGTGCCAGCAGCCAAGGAGGGCTCTCTGGAAACACCATATATTTT	CASSQGGLSGNTIYF
TRBD1	NA	TRBJ2-7	14	TRBV7-2	TGTGCCAGCAGCTTCGAGGGACAGTACTACGAGCAGTACTTC	CASSFEGQYYEQYF
TRBD1	NA	TRBJ1-1	14	TRBV7-2	TGTGCCAGCAGCCCCCAGGGGGCATCAACTGAAGCTTTCTTT	CASSPQGASTEAFF
TRBD1	few	TRBJ1-6	15	TRBV7-2	TGTGCCAGCAGCCCCAGACAGGGCCCACGATTCACCCTCCACTTT	CASSPRQGPRFTLHF
NA	NA	TRBJ2-7	13	TRBV28	TGTGCCACCAGAACAAGCCTCATCTACGAGCAGTACTTC	CATRTSLIYEQYF
NA	NA	TRBJ1-5	16	TRBV5-1	TGCGCCAGCAGCTTGGGGTCGGGGGCTAGCAATCAGCCCCAGCATTTT	CASSLGSGASNQPQHF
NA	NA	TRBJ2-7	14	TRBV19	TGTGCCAGTAGTGGCCAGGCGGTCCCCGTCGAGCAGTACTTC	CASSGQAVPVEQYF
TRBD1	NA	TRBJ1-5	18	TRBV6-5	TGTGCCAGCAGTTACTTCCCCCCGGGACAGGACAGCAATCAGCCCCAGCATTTT	CASSYFPPGQDSNQPQHF
NA	NA	TRBJ2-2	15	TRBV7-3	TGTGCCAGCAGCTTAACCCCTGGGTCCACCGGGGAGCTGTTTTTT	CASSLTPGSTGELFF
NA	NA	TRBJ2-7	14	TRBV5-6	TGTGCCAGCAGCCGCATAACAGGGTACCACGAGCAGTACTTC	CASSRITGYHEQYF
TRBD2	NA	TRBJ2-1	15	TRBV20-1	TGCAGTGCTAGACCAACTAGCGTAGGGTTTAATGAGCAGTTCTTC	CSARPTSVGFNEQFF
NA	NA	TRBJ2-3	15	TRBV6-2/TRBV6-3	TGTGCCAGCAGTTACTCGTTGGCTGGCACAGATACGCAGTATTTT	CASSYSLAGTDTQYF
NA	NA	TRBJ1-4	15	TRBV29-1	TGCAGCGTTGCCCCGGGAAGCGCAACTAATGAAAAACTGTTTTTT	CSVAPGSATNEKLFF
NA	NA	TRBJ2-3	13	TRBV20-1	TGCAGTGCTAGGGGTGACAGTGCAGATACGCAGTATTTT	CSARGDSADTQYF